Listed below are T cell receptor beta chains from one sample, sequenced in a study of blood T cell repertoires in COVID-19. Only in-frame clones appear in the TCRdb table, and some are missing; sequencing was by immunoSEQ multiplex PCR. The sample has around 72,000 clones; roughly 86% are singletons. The material sequenced was peripheral blood. These TCRs come from a man in his fifties with acute or convalescent COVID-19. Both conserved end residues are part of each CDR3. A D gene is named only where the DNA matches it firmly. Some rows have no size entry. The others give once, few or many, or a class for an expanded clone.

size	D	J	V	DNA	CDR3
.	.	TRBJ2-5	TRBV27	TGTGCCAGCAGTTTAAAGGGGCAAGAGACCCAGTACTTC	CASSLKGQETQYF
.	.	TRBJ1-5	TRBV30	TGTGCCTGGAGTCCGATGGCGGGGGGAAATCAGCCCCAGCATTTT	CAWSPMAGGNQPQHF
.	TRBD1	TRBJ1-6	TRBV7-9	TGTGCCAGCAGCCTTGGGACAGGGGTAAATTCACCCCTCCACTTT	CASSLGTGVNSPLHF
.	.	TRBJ2-2	TRBV15	TGTGCCACCAGCATAAGGGGGGGCACCGGGGAGCTGTTTTTT	CATSIRGGTGELFF
.	TRBD2	TRBJ2-5	TRBV7-6	TGTGCCAGCAGCTCGGGACTAGCGGGGGAAGAGACCCAGTACTTC	CASSSGLAGEETQYF
.	.	TRBJ2-2	TRBV27	TGTGCCAGCAGTTTATATCTTGCTAGAGCGAACACCGGGGAGCTGTTTTTT	CASSLYLARANTGELFF
.	TRBD1	TRBJ2-6	TRBV9	TGTGCCAGCAGCGTAGAAGATGAAAAGACAGGGGCTGTCTCTGGGGCCAACGTCCTGACTTTC	CASSVEDEKTGAVSGANVLTF
.	TRBD1	TRBJ1-5	TRBV6-5	TGTGCCAGCAGACAGGGACAGGGGTTTCAGCCCCAGCATTTT	CASRQGQGFQPQHF
.	.	TRBJ1-2	TRBV11-2	TGTGCCAGCAGAATCGGGGGTAACTATGGCTACACCTTC	CASRIGGNYGYTF
once	.	TRBJ2-5	TRBV29-1	TGCAGCGTTGAAAAGGGGTCCCGGGAGACCCAGTACTTC	CSVEKGSRETQYF
.	.	TRBJ2-5	TRBV5-5	TGTGCCAGCAGCTTGTACAGTTCAGGGGAGACCCAGTACTTC	CASSLYSSGETQYF
.	TRBD1	TRBJ2-3	TRBV5-1	TGCGCCAGCAGCTTGGAACAGGGGCCAGATACGCAGTATTTT	CASSLEQGPDTQYF
.	.	TRBJ1-2	TRBV30	TGTGCCTGGATTGGGGGCCTCGATGGCTACACCTTC	CAWIGGLDGYTF
.	.	TRBJ1-2	TRBV12-3/TRBV12-4	TGTGCCAGCAGTGGAGGGGCTGGCTACACCTTC	CASSGGAGYTF
.	.	TRBJ2-3	TRBV7-9	TGTGCCAGCAGCTCCCCATTGGACACGACTAGCACAGATACGCAGTATTTT	CASSSPLDTTSTDTQYF
.	TRBD1	TRBJ2-5	TRBV10-1	TGCGCCAGCAGTGGGGGACAGTCAGGGAAAGAGACCCAGTACTTC	CASSGGQSGKETQYF
.	.	TRBJ1-3	TRBV18	TGTGCCAGCTCACCCGACAACTCTGGAAACACCATATATTTT	CASSPDNSGNTIYF
.	TRBD1	TRBJ2-7	TRBV7-9	TGTGCCAGCAGCTCCTGGACAGGGAACTACGAGCAGTACTTC	CASSSWTGNYEQYF
.	.	TRBJ1-2	TRBV6-5	TGTGCCAGCGGCGAACCGTCTCTAGCTAACTATGGCTACACCTTC	CASGEPSLANYGYTF
.	.	TRBJ2-7	TRBV5-1	TGCGCCAGCAGGATCGGCTACGAGCAGTACTTC	CASRIGYEQYF
.	TRBD1	TRBJ1-1	TRBV13	TGTGCCAGCAGCGGCCCACAGGGGGTTAACACTGAAGCTTTCTTT	CASSGPQGVNTEAFF
.	.	TRBJ2-1	TRBV13	TGTGCCAGCAGCATCGGGACTTCCAATGAGCAGTTCTTC	CASSIGTSNEQFF
.	.	TRBJ1-2	TRBV21-1	TGTGCCAGCAGCACGACAGGGGTGCATGGCTACACCTTC	CASSTTGVHGYTF
few	TRBD2	TRBJ2-1	TRBV4-2	TGTGCCAGCAGCCAGACTAGCGGGGGGGCGGATGAGCAGTTCTTC	CASSQTSGGADEQFF
.	TRBD1	TRBJ2-3	TRBV6-5	TGTGCCAGCAGTCCAAGCAGGGGGCTAGATACGCAGTATTTT	CASSPSRGLDTQYF
.	.	TRBJ1-5	TRBV7-9	TGTGCCAGCAGCTTAGTGGGGGGTCAGGCGGACAATCAGCCCCAGCATTTT	CASSLVGGQADNQPQHF
.	TRBD1	TRBJ1-1	TRBV6-1	TGTGCCAGCAGTGGACAGGGGAACACTGAAGCTTTCTTT	CASSGQGNTEAFF
.	.	TRBJ2-5	TRBV7-7	TGTGCCAGCAGCTCGGTAGGGGCACAAGAGACCCAGTACTTC	CASSSVGAQETQYF
.	TRBD1	TRBJ2-7	TRBV5-1	TGCGCCAGCAGCTTCAGGTCCCCGACAGGGGTAAACGAGCAGTACTTC	CASSFRSPTGVNEQYF